This TCR beta chain comes out of a study of blood T cell repertoires in COVID-19 (dated by TCRdb to about 2020). Background for the entire study: Samples covering the acute and convalescent phases of COVID-19 were provided by collaborators in the United States, Italy and Spain. Subjects who had been exposed to COVID-19, were actively infected with it, or had recovered from it provided the deeply sampled blood TCRbeta repertoires that made up the dataset. Nearly every sample came with metadata listing a de-identified subject ID, COVID-19 status, age in years and sex. Samples were obtained from the ongoing ImmuneRACE study (first 160 participants) and from 1,200 or so subjects provided by 6 global collaborators. The prospective study material was composed of cDNA or gDNA derived from T cells, B-cell-depleted T cells, or PBMCs. The repertoires were made available in a free public database intended to serve as a resource for research on the immune response to SARS-CoV-2. Where available, HLA class I and class II types were taken from metadata supplied by the sample provider and were not determined by assay-based typing. General findings and caveats noted by the study authors: How much clinical and demographic metadata was included differed by source and by participant, and the metadata was provided uncurated.

A word on this clone: What this receptor recognizes is not known. No base quality values were provided; no much bigger clone lies one nucleotide off.

Whole blood was collected in K2EDTA tubes by collaborating institutions according to the institutions' own protocols. For TCRbeta analysis, collaborator samples were shipped as frozen whole blood, as isolated PBMCs, or as DNA extracted from either sample type. V is shortened by 4 bases, J by 4 bases, and the region joining them spans 10 bases. The CDR3, cysteine through phenylalanine, is 13 amino acids long. Only CDR3 DNA is held: 39 bases, read in frame from base 1. CDR1 and CDR2 (LGHDT, YNNKEL) derive from the germline V gene (reference sequence). TCRbeta CDR3 regions were amplified from genomic DNA by means of the immunoSEQ Assay, a bias-controlled multiplex PCR. Turning to the authors' computational methods: The number of nucleated cells in each sample was estimated by amplification of reference gene primers within the assay. Sequence reads were collapsed and filtered to measure the absolute abundance of every unique TCRbeta CDR3 rearrangement. Productive Simpson clonality was computed per sample as the square root of Simpson's diversity index over productive rearrangements. This immuneACCESS table, as held by TCRdb, lists in-frame sequences with V and J called but not all clones. Of the missing ones, under half trace to an unresolved V gene in checked studies; the others have no known cause. That table supplies the V and J calls and clone size; D and trimming were determined from the DNA. Across this sample there are 180,000 or so clones, with approximately 86% seen only once. Roughly 8.2% of the sample lies in the top ten.

This sequence originates from a man aged 60 to 75 with acute or convalescent COVID-19. The chain is made from TRBV3-1 (or the pseudogene TRBV3-2) and TRBJ1-1, with the D gene uncertain. The sample consisted of peripheral blood. The CDR3 protein sequence reads: CASSLTRGTEAFF. The bases read TGTGCCAGCAGCCTAACACGGGGCACTGAAGCTTTCTTT.